These 21 T cell receptor beta chains were sequenced from one sample in a study of cytomegalovirus exposure and HLA in healthy donors. Only in-frame clones appear in the TCRdb table, and some are missing; sequencing was by immunoSEQ multiplex PCR. The sample has 220,000 or so clones, 90% to 95% seen once; the top ten hold roughly 1%. The source material was PBMCs. Receptors were obtained from a woman between 18 and 29 years old in good health and CMV-seronegative.

This clone has a handful of counts. The chain has TRBV5-1 and TRBJ1-3, with D uncertain. Germline assignment: CDR1 SGHRS and CDR2 YFSETQ. This CDR3 region has 13 residues. The V and J ends lost 4 bases and 3 bases respectively, with 8 bases between them. This chain's CDR3 is CASSMSVGNTIYF. CDR3 bases: TGCGCCAGCAGCATGTCAGTTGGAAACACCATATATTTT. Full variable domain (rest looked up from reference TRBV5-1 and TRBJ1-3): KAGVTQTPRYLIKTRGQQVTLSCSPISGHRSVSWYQQTPGQGLQFLFEYFSETQRNKGNFPGRFSGRQFSNSRSEMNVSTLELGDSALYLCASSMSVGNTIYFGEGSWLTVV.

V gene TRBV7-9 combines with J gene TRBJ2-1; the D is unclear. Germline V lookup: CDR1 SEHNR, CDR2 FQNEAQ (reference sequence). The V and J ends lost 3 bases and 6 bases respectively, with 6 bases between them. This CDR3 comprises 12 residues. The CDR3, as DNA: TGTGCCAGCAGCTTCTACGTCAATGAGCAGTTCTTC. Translated, it gives CASSFYVNEQFF.

The chain combines TRBV5-8 with TRBJ2-7; 7 nucleotides match TRBD1. The V and J ends lost 0 bases and 2 bases, in that order; junction bases with no gene match: 5. The CDR3 is 15 residues long. Per germline, CDR1 SGHTS and CDR2 YDEGEE. The CDR3 sequence: CASSLAGTVTYEQYF. The CDR3 coding sequence is TGTGCCAGCAGCTTGGCCGGGACAGTCACCTACGAGCAGTACTTC.

The DNA of the CDR3 is TGTGCCAGCAGCATTTACGGCGGGGAAGCTTTCTTT. Its protein is CASSIYGGEAFF. The rearrangement uses TRBV5-4 and TRBJ1-1; the D is unclear. CDR3 length: 12 amino acids. The ends were cut back, 4 bases at V and 8 bases at J, with 12 bases in the middle. The germline CDR1 and CDR2 sequences are SGHNT and YYREEE (reference sequence).

The chain is built from TRBV29-1 and TRBJ1-1; D unclear. The CDR3 is made up of 11 amino acids. The germline V gene has CDR1 SQVTM and CDR2 ANQGSEA. The V end was cut by 3 bases, the J end by 1 base, with 3 bases between. In DNA form, the CDR3 reads TGCAGCGTTGACCAGAACACTGAAGCTTTCTTT. It is translated as CSVDQNTEAFF.

This chain links TRBV5-6 with TRBJ1-5; weak D call: TRBD1 (6 bases). V lost 1 base, J lost 2 bases, and 22 bases lay in between. CDR1 and CDR2 (germline): SGHDT, YYEEEE. The CDR3 is 19 amino acids. The CDR3 nucleotides are TGTGCCAGCAGCTTGACAGTTGACAGGAGTTTGATTGGCAATCAGCCCCAGCATTTT. Encoded protein: CASSLTVDRSLIGNQPQHF.

V and J are TRBV25-1 and TRBJ2-1; 7 positions agree with TRBD1. V dropped 3 bases and J dropped 10; count of bases not matched to a gene: 6. From germline, CDR1 is MGHDK and CDR2 SYGVNS. This CDR3 is built from 13 residues. CDR3 residues: CASSDPTGWEQFF. The CDR3 nucleotides read TGTGCCAGCAGTGACCCGACAGGGTGGGAGCAGTTCTTC.

The chain is built from TRBV19 and TRBJ2-3; the D gene is possibly TRBD1 (7 bases). The CDR3 runs 14 residues. Trimming stripped 5 bases from V and 5 bases from J, with 14 bases between. Germline V gives CDR1 LNHDA, CDR2 SQIVND (reference sequence). CDR3 nucleotides: TGTGCCAGTAGTGTCGACAGGGAGGTAGATACGCAGTATTTT. It is translated as CASSVDREVDTQYF.

The rearrangement links TRBV27 to TRBJ2-2; 14 nucleotides agree with TRBD2. V dropped 4 bases and J dropped 4; count of bases not matched to a gene: 8. The CDR3 extends over 18 amino acids. Germline V lookup: CDR1 MNHEY, CDR2 SMNVEV (reference sequence). CDR3 nucleotide sequence: TGTGCCAGCAGTTCCGGGACTAGCGGGAGTAAACTCACCGGGGAGCTGTTTTTT. Its protein is CASSSGTSGSKLTGELFF.

The rearrangement uses TRBV5-4 and TRBJ2-3, with D possibly being TRBD2 (6 bases). The germline gives CDR1 SGHNT, CDR2 YYREEE (reference sequence). Between the trimmed V and J ends, which lost 4 bases and 6 bases, there was a span of 15 bases. The CDR3 has 14 residues. The CDR3 nucleotides read TGTGCCAGCAGCCCCCCGGGGGATCGGGATACGCAGTATTTT. Its translation: CASSPPGDRDTQYF.

The chain joins TRBV6-1 to TRBJ1-2; D is unresolved. Germline CDR1 MNHNS, CDR2 SASEGT. The CDR3 runs 13 residues. V was pared by 0 bases and J by 5 bases, with 7 bases between. The CDR3 DNA sequence: TGTGCCAGCAGTGAAGCGCCCGGGTATGGCTACACCTTC. It specifies CASSEAPGYGYTF.

The chain is built from TRBV14 and TRBJ1-2; 7 bases map to TRBD1. Germline V gene sequence: CDR1 SGHDN, CDR2 FVKESK. The CDR3 consists of 21 residues. The V and J ends lost 0 bases and 2 bases, in that order; junction bases with no gene match: 21. The CDR3 reads CASSQDKIEGGLSLKNYGYTF. In nucleotides, the CDR3 is TGTGCCAGCAGCCAAGATAAGATTGAAGGGGGCCTTTCCTTAAAGAACTATGGCTACACCTTC. Variable domain in full (rest from reference TRBV14 and TRBJ1-2): EAGVTQFPSHSVIEKGQTVTLRCDPISGHDNLYWYRRVMGKEIKFLLHFVKESKQDESGMPNNRFLAERTGGTYSTLKVQPAELEDSGVYFCASSQDKIEGGLSLKNYGYTFGSGTRLTVV.

The chain has TRBV13 and TRBJ2-2, with D unresolved. CDR3 size: 12 residues. In germline, CDR1 is PRHDT, CDR2 FYEKMQ (reference sequence). V lost 2 bases to trimming and J lost 6 bases, with 4 bases between them. The CDR3 nucleotides read TGTGCCAGCAGCTTATCTGCCGGGGAGCTGTTTTTT. This encodes CASSLSAGELFF. The whole variable domain, filled in from reference TRBV13 and TRBJ2-2, reads AAGVIQSPRHLIKEKRETATLKCYPIPRHDTVYWYQQGPGQDPQFLISFYEKMQSDKGSIPDRFSAQQFSDYHSELNMSSLELGDSALYFCASSLSAGELFFGEGSRLTVL.

J is TRBJ2-7 and V is TRBV27; a weak D match, TRBD1 (5 bases). The CDR3 is 13 amino acids. Germline CDR1 MNHEY, CDR2 SMNVEV (reference sequence). Trimming stripped 6 bases from V and 1 base from J, with 10 bases between. The CDR3 sequence: CASRTGSSYEQYF. CDR3 nucleotide sequence: TGTGCCAGCAGAACAGGTTCTTCCTACGAGCAGTACTTC.

Only a few counts were recorded for this clone. The V gene is TRBV9, the J gene TRBJ1-6; D remains ambiguous. The CDR3 contains 17 residues. Germline V gives CDR1 SGDLS, CDR2 YYNGEE. V lost 0 bases and J lost 0, with 10 bases in between. CDR3 DNA sequence: TGTGCCAGCAGCGTAGGTGTACGGAGCTCCTATAATTCACCCCTCCACTTT. This sequence encodes CASSVGVRSSYNSPLHF.

The chain combines TRBV19 with TRBJ2-5; D ambiguous. The CDR3 totals 13 residues. Between the trimmed V and J ends, which lost 7 bases and 4 bases, there was a span of 13 bases. Germline CDR1 reads LNHDA; CDR2 reads SQIVND (reference sequence). CDR3 nucleotide sequence: TGTGCCAGTAAACCAGGCCACTTAGAGACCCAGTACTTC. Residues: CASKPGHLETQYF.

The chain is built from TRBV11-2 and TRBJ1-1; a possible D gene is TRBD1 (5 bases). Germline-derived CDR1 and CDR2 are SGHAT and FQNNGV. This CDR3 has 19 amino acids. V lost 5 bases, J lost 0 bases, and 25 bases lay in between. CDR3 protein: CASSPMFGGGSEVNTEAFF. The CDR3 bases are TGTGCCAGCAGCCCCATGTTCGGGGGAGGATCGGAGGTGAACACTGAAGCTTTCTTT.

As to this clone: Other DNA sequences in the same sample also yield this CDR3. The chain joins TRBV5-5 to TRBJ2-7; D may be TRBD2 (5 bases). V was shortened by 4 bases and J by 5 bases, with 10 bases between the two germline ends. The CDR3 is 12 residues long. Germline V gene lookup returns CDR1 SGHKS and CDR2 YYEKEE (reference sequence). This CDR3 is CASSPPGDEQYF. CDR3 bases: TGTGCCAGCAGCCCCCCCGGGGACGAGCAGTACTTC.

The rearrangement links TRBV28 to TRBJ1-4; 7 bases fit TRBD1. V shed 6 bases and J 5 bases; nucleotides not matched to a gene: 0. The germline V gene has CDR1 MDHEN and CDR2 SYDVKM. There are 12 residues in the CDR3. DNA for the CDR3: TGTGCCAGCAGACAGGGGAATGAAAAACTGTTTTTT. Translated: CASRQGNEKLFF.

The J gene is TRBJ2-1, the V gene TRBV19, with TRBD2 matching over 9 bases. The CDR3 contains 14 residues. CDR1 is LNHDA and CDR2 is SQIVND in the germline V gene (reference sequence). The ends lost 4 bases at V and 8 bases at J; junction bases unmatched: 6. The CDR3 DNA follows: TGTGCCAGTAGTAGAGTGGCGGGAGGGGATGAGCAGTTCTTC. As protein: CASSRVAGGDEQFF.

This chain connects TRBV5-1 to TRBJ1-1; 7 nucleotides line up with TRBD1. The trim removed 0 bases at V and 0 bases at J, leaving 8 bases unmatched. CDR3 length equals 17 residues. Germline-derived CDR1 and CDR2 are SGHRS and YFSETQ. CDR3 loop: CASSLGGWTGMNTEAFF. As DNA, the CDR3 is TGCGCCAGCAGCTTGGGAGGTTGGACAGGAATGAACACTGAAGCTTTCTTT.